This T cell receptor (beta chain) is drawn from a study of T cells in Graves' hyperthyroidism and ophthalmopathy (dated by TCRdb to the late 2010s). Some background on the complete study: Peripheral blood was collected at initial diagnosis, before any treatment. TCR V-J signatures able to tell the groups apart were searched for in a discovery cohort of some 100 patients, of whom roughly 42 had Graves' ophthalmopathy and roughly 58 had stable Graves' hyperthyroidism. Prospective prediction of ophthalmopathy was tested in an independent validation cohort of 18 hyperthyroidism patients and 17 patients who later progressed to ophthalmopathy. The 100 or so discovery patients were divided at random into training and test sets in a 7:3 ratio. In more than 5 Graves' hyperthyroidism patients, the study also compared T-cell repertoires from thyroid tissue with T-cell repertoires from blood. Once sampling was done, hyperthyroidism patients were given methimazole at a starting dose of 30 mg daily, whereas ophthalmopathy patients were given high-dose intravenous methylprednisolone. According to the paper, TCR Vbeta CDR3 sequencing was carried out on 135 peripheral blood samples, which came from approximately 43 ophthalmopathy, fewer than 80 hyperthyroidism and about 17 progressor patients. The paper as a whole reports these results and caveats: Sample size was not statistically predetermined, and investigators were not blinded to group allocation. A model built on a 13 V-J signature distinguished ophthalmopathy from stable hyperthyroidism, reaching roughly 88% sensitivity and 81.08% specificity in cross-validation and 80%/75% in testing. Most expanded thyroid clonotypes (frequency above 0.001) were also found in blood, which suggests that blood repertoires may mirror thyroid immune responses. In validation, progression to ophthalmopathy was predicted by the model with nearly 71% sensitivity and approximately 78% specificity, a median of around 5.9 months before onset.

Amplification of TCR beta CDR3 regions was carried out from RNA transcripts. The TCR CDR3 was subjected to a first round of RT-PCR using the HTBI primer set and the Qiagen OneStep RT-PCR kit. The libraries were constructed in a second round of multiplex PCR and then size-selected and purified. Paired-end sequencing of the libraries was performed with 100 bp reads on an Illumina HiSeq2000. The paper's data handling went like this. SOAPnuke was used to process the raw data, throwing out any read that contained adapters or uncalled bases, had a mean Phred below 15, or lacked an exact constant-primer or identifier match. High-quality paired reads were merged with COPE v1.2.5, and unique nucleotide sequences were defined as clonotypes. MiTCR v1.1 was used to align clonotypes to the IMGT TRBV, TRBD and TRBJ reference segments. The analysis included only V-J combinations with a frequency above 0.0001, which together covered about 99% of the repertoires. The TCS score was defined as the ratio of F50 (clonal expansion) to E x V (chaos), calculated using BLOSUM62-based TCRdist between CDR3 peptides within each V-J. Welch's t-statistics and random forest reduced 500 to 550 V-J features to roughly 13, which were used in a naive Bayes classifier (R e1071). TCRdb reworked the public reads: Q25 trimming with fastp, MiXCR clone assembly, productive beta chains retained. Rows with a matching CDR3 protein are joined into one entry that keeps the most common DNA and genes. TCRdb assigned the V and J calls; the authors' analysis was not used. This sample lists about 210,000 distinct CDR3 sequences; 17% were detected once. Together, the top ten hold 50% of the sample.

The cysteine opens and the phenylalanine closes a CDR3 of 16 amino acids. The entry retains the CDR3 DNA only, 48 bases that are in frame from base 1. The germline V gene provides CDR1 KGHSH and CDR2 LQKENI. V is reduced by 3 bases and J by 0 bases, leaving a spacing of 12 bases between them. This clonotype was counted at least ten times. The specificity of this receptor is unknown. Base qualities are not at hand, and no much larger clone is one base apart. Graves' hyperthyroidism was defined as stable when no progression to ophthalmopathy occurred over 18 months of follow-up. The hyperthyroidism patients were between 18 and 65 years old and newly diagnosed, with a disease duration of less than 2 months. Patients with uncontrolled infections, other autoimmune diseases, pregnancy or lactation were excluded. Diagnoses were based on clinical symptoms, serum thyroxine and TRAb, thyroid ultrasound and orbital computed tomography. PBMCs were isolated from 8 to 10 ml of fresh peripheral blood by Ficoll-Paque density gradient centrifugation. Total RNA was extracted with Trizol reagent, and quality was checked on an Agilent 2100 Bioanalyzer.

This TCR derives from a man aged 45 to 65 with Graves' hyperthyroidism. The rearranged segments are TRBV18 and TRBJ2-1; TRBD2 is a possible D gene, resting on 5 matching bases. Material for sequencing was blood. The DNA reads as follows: TGTGCCAGCTCACCGGGCGGGTCCCCCTCCTACAATGAGCAGTTCTTC. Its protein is CASSPGGSPSYNEQFF.